These 18 T cell receptor beta chains were all obtained from the same sample, sequenced in a study of control samples from healthy donors and cancer patients. Data came from immunoSEQ multiplex PCR; TCRdb stores just in-frame clones and leaves some out. The sample gives around 150,000 clones, nearly 96% of which show up once; 1% is in the top ten. Sequences were obtained from blood. The receptors derive from a woman in her 30s in good health.

The chain is built from TRBV2 and TRBJ1-5; D call uncertain. Trimming removed 2 bases at V and 3 bases at J, with 11 bases between. CDR3 length equals 15 residues. The germline CDR1 and CDR2 sequences are SNHLY and FYNNEI. Here the CDR3 DNA reads TGTGCCAGCAGTGAACCCAGATTCAACAATCAGCCCCAGCATTTT. The encoded protein is CASSEPRFNNQPQHF.

This chain uses TRBV15 with TRBJ1-4, with TRBD1 as a possible D gene (6 bases). V lost 0 bases, J lost 5 bases, and 16 bases lay in between. Germline CDR1 reads LNHNV; CDR2 reads YYDKDF (reference sequence). This CDR3 is 17 amino acids long. In DNA, the CDR3 is TGTGCCACCAGCAGAGACATGTACAGGGAGAGGAATGAAAAACTGTTTTTT. It encodes CATSRDMYRERNEKLFF.

This chain uses TRBV3-1 (or the pseudogene TRBV3-2) with TRBJ2-2; no firm D call. V was shortened by 1 base and J by 7 bases, with 13 bases between the two germline ends. The CDR3 covers 15 residues. The V gene's germline CDR1 is LGHDT and CDR2 YNNKEL (reference sequence). CDR3 nucleotide sequence: TGTGCCAGCAGCCAAGGTGGTGGACGAGACGGGGAGCTGTTTTTT. This codes for CASSQGGGRDGELFF.

The gene calls are TRBV6-5 and TRBJ2-1; the D gene is possibly TRBD2 (5 bases). Trimming stripped 0 bases from V and 7 bases from J, with 13 bases between. This CDR3 region has 15 residues. The germline V gene has CDR1 MNHEY and CDR2 SVGAGI. CDR3 coding DNA: TGTGCCAGCAGTTACTCTTTAGGCAGGAGGAATGAGCAGTTCTTC. This translates into CASSYSLGRRNEQFF.

This chain links TRBV24-1 with TRBJ2-5; 11 nucleotides match TRBD1. This CDR3 contains 15 residues. Germline CDR1 is KGHDR and CDR2 is SFDVKD. V shed 12 bases, J shed 5 bases, and the junction held 13 bases outside the gene matches. This CDR3 is CALGMSGQGEETQYF. CDR3 coding DNA: TGTGCCCTAGGGATGTCGGGACAGGGGGAGGAGACCCAGTACTTC.

The J gene is TRBJ2-1, the V gene TRBV2, with TRBD2 matching 12 bases. From germline, CDR1 is SNHLY and CDR2 FYNNEI. J was trimmed by 10 bases and V by 6 bases; bases with no gene match: 10. CDR3 length: 15 amino acids. The CDR3 DNA reads TGTGCCAGCAGAGGTACGGTTGGACTAGCGGGGGAGCAGTTCTTC. Its translation: CASRGTVGLAGEQFF. Filled out from reference TRBV2 and TRBJ2-1, the complete variable domain reads EPEVTQTPSHQVTQMGQEVILRCVPISNHLYFYWYRQILGQKVEFLVSFYNNEISEKSEIFDDQFSVERPDGSNFTLKIRSTKLEDSAMYFCASRGTVGLAGEQFFGPGTRLTVL.

Points on this clone: The sample contains more than one DNA sequence encoding this CDR3. This chain uses TRBV11-2 with TRBJ2-2, with unresolved D. V lost 0 bases to trimming and J lost 7 bases, with 6 bases between them. CDR3 length: 13 amino acids. Germline-derived CDR1 and CDR2 are SGHAT and FQNNGV. CDR3 loop: CASSLDRVGELFF. The CDR3, as DNA: TGTGCCAGCAGCTTAGATCGCGTCGGGGAGCTGTTTTTT.

In its sample, this clone was seen once. The rearrangement uses TRBV18 and TRBJ1-1; tentatively, D is TRBD1 (5 bases). Germline assignment: CDR1 KGHSH and CDR2 LQKENI. CDR3 length: 13 amino acids. Trimming pared 2 bases from V and 8 bases from J, leaving 12 bases between. Here the CDR3 reads CASSPGAPEEAFF. The CDR3 DNA reads as TGTGCCAGCTCACCAGGGGCGCCAGAAGAAGCTTTCTTT.

The chain has TRBV6-5 and TRBJ2-1; D not resolved. Trimming cost V 8 bases and J 7 bases, with 18 bases left between them. Germline lookup yields CDR1 MNHEY and CDR2 SVGAGI. The CDR3 runs 14 residues. CDR3 nucleotide sequence: TGTGCCAGCTCGCGGCTCGGCTCTTTAAATGAGCAGTTCTTC. It encodes CASSRLGSLNEQFF.

The chain uses TRBV5-4 and TRBJ1-2, with 9 bases that match TRBD1. Unmatched junction bases numbered 15, after V lost 4 bases and J lost 8 bases. The CDR3 contains 16 residues. In germline, CDR1 is SGHNT, CDR2 YYREEE (reference sequence). CDR3 DNA: TGTGCCAGCAGCGCAAACGCCGGGACAGGGTTGAAGGGCTACACCTTC. Translation: CASSANAGTGLKGYTF.

The chain couples TRBV18 to TRBJ2-1; perhaps TRBD2 as D (6 bases). CDR3 size: 15 residues. V was trimmed by 1 base and J by 6 bases, leaving 13 bases between them. The germline gives CDR1 KGHSH, CDR2 LQKENI. In DNA form, the CDR3 reads TGTGCCAGCTCACCACTCTCCGGGGAGGTCAATGAGCAGTTCTTC. Amino acid sequence: CASSPLSGEVNEQFF.

On this clone itself: The junction shows a germline mismatch at one end, possibly a read error. The chain recombines TRBV27 with TRBJ2-5; the D is unclear. The CDR3 is made up of 13 amino acids. From germline, CDR1 is MNHEY and CDR2 SMNVEV (reference sequence). For the CDR3, the DNA is TGTGCCAGCAGTCTATCAGCCGGCGGGACCCAGTACTTC. Its translation is CASSLSAGGTQYF.

This chain links TRBV19 with TRBJ2-1, with D perhaps being TRBD1 or TRBD2 (5 bases each). There are 12 residues in the CDR3. The germline gives CDR1 LNHDA, CDR2 SQIVND (reference sequence). Trimming removed 4 bases from V and 8 bases from J, with 9 bases in between. This chain's CDR3 is CASSRMGDEQFF. The CDR3 DNA reads as TGTGCCAGTAGTAGGATGGGGGATGAGCAGTTCTTC.

This clone was counted a single time. The chain is built from TRBV5-4 and TRBJ2-5; perhaps D is TRBD1 or TRBD2 (6 bases each). The CDR3 is 14 residues long. Germline V gene sequence: CDR1 SGHNT, CDR2 YYREEE (reference sequence). V lost 1 base to trimming and J lost 4 bases, with 11 bases between them. The CDR3 reads CASSLTGRIETQYF. CDR3 DNA: TGTGCCAGCAGCTTGACAGGGAGGATAGAGACCCAGTACTTC. Looking up the rest from reference TRBV5-4 and TRBJ2-5 gives the full variable domain: ETGVTQSPTHLIKTRGQQVTLRCSSQSGHNTVSWYQQALGQGPQFIFQYYREEENGRGNFPPRFSGLQFPNYSSELNVNALELDDSALYLCASSLTGRIETQYFGPGTRLLVL.

The gene calls are TRBV9 and TRBJ2-6; TRBD1 matches at 9 bases. Germline V gives CDR1 SGDLS, CDR2 YYNGEE. The V gene end was trimmed by 4 bases and the J gene end by 2 bases; junction bases not matched to a gene: 7. This CDR3 contains 17 residues. CDR3 coding DNA: TGTGCCAGCAGCACTCAAACAGGGGGCGCTGGGGCCAACGTCCTGACTTTC. Protein: CASSTQTGGAGANVLTF.

The V and J genes are TRBV28 and TRBJ2-7; no clear D. The germline gives CDR1 MDHEN, CDR2 SYDVKM. Trimming pared 10 bases from V and 3 bases from J, leaving 7 bases between. The length of the CDR3 is 10 residues. The CDR3 DNA reads as TGTGCCACCCGAAACTACGAGCAGTACTTC. It yields the protein CATRNYEQYF.

The V call is TRBV7-8, the J call TRBJ2-7; perhaps TRBD1 as D (6 bases). Trimming stripped 6 bases from V and 4 bases from J, with 22 bases between. Germline V lookup: CDR1 SGHVS, CDR2 FQNEAQ. CDR3 length: 16 residues. The CDR3, as DNA: TGTGCCAGCAGTTTTGCCGGACAGATTTGGGGATACGAGCAGTACTTC. Residues: CASSFAGQIWGYEQYF.

The chain recombines TRBV7-8 with TRBJ1-2; 10 bases fit TRBD1. This CDR3 region has 14 residues. The germline gives CDR1 SGHVS, CDR2 FQNEAQ. V gave up 1 base and J gave up 6 bases; unmatched junction bases: 2. Here the CDR3 reads CASSLGGTGDGYTF. The DNA of the CDR3 is TGTGCCAGCAGCTTAGGGGGGACAGGGGATGGCTACACCTTC.